A selection of T cell receptor beta chains follows, all from one sample in a study. TCRdb fed the 5' RACE reads into MiXCR, producing one record per CDR3 protein. Of approximately 57,000 distinct CDR3 sequences listed, roughly 20% are singletons. What was sequenced was tumor-infiltrating Tregs sorted from the breast tumor. Source of these receptors: a female donor with breast cancer. Each CDR3 is given with its conserved first and last residue. A D gene is named only where the DNA matches it firmly. Size is omitted from some rows. Given values are once, few, many or a class for expanded clones.

D gene	V gene	clone size	J gene	CDR3 DNA	CDR3 protein
TRBD1	TRBV10-1	few	TRBJ1-5	TGCGCCAGCCGGAAAGAGACAGGGGAGAGTCAGCCCCAGCATTTT	CASRKETGESQPQHF
NA	TRBV4-1	NA	TRBJ1-1	TGCGCCAGCAGCTCCCTCGCCGTGAACACTGAAGCTTTCTTT	CASSSLAVNTEAFF
TRBD2	TRBV9	few	TRBJ2-1	TGTGCCAGCAGCCCATCCCCAACTAGCGGGAGCTACAATGAGCAGTTCTTC	CASSPSPTSGSYNEQFF
TRBD1	TRBV7-2	NA	TRBJ2-1	TGTGCCAGCAGCCGACCGGGACAGGGGAGTTATGAGCAGTTCTTC	CASSRPGQGSYEQFF
TRBD2	TRBV10-3	NA	TRBJ2-5	TGTGCCATCAGTGAGGGCAGGACTAGCGCAATCCAAGAGACCCAGTACTTC	CAISEGRTSAIQETQYF
NA	TRBV25-1	few	TRBJ1-2	TGTGCCAGCAGTGAACCAAACAGGGGCTACACCTTC	CASSEPNRGYTF
NA	TRBV19	few	TRBJ1-5	TGTGCCAGTAGTATAAGTAAGGGGCCCCAGCCCCAGCATTTT	CASSISKGPQPQHF
NA	TRBV9	NA	TRBJ1-3	TGTGCCAGCAGCGTAGCCAGGGCTGGAAACACCATATATTTT	CASSVARAGNTIYF
TRBD1	TRBV18	few	TRBJ2-1	TGTGCCAGCTCACAACCCGGACAGGGGCAGTTCTTC	CASSQPGQGQFF
NA	TRBV27	few	TRBJ2-4	TGTGCCAGCAGTTCTGCAGCCAAAAACATTCAGTACTTC	CASSSAAKNIQYF
NA	TRBV28	NA	TRBJ1-3	TGTGCCAGCAGCGGGGACGGGAGCTCTGGAAACACCATATATTTT	CASSGDGSSGNTIYF
NA	TRBV6-6	once	TRBJ1-1	TGTGCCAGCAGGTCCTCGGTAAACACTGAAGCTTTCTTT	CASRSSVNTEAFF
TRBD1	TRBV4-1	few	TRBJ1-6	TGCGCCAGCAGCCAGGGACAGGGGAGGAAATCACCCCTCCACTTT	CASSQGQGRKSPLHF
NA	TRBV6-6	NA	TRBJ1-5	TGTGCCAGCCGGTCGGGGGGGGGTGGCAGTCAGCCCCAGCATTTT	CASRSGGGGSQPQHF
TRBD2	TRBV19	NA	TRBJ2-2	TGTGCCAGTAGTATAGAGAGCGGGAGGAACACCGGGGAGCTGTTTTTT	CASSIESGRNTGELFF
NA	TRBV18	NA	TRBJ2-2	TGTGCCAGCTCACCTTTTGCCCAGGGGTTCACCGGGGAGCTGTTTTTT	CASSPFAQGFTGELFF
NA	TRBV20-1	few	TRBJ2-5	TGCAGTGCTGAGAATCAAGAGACCCAGTACTTC	CSAENQETQYF
NA	TRBV20-1	many	TRBJ2-2	TGCAGTGCTAGAGCCCGGGGGGGGGAGCTGTTTTTT	CSARARGGELFF